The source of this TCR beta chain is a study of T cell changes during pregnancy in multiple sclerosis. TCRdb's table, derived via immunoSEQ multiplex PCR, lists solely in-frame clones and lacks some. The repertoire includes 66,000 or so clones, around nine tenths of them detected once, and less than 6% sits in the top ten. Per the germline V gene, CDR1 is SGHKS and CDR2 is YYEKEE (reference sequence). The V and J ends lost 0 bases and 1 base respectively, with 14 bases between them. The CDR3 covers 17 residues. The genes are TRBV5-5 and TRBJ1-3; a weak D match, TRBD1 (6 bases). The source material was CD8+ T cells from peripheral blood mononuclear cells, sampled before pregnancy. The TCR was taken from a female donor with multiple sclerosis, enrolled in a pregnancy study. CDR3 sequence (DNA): TGTGCCAGCAGCTTGGGAGGACAGCGATTTTCTGGAAACACCATATATTTT. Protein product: CASSLGGQRFSGNTIYF.